This T cell receptor (beta chain) was captured in a study of T cell repertoires in aging, cancer and after chemotherapy. Study information: Glioblastoma patients receiving temozolomide-based therapy gave paired samples before and after chemotherapy. Notes on the study in general: Untreated cancer patients had significantly lower blood TCR diversity than age-matched healthy donors. In cancer patients, declining TCR diversity with age involved lost richness and lost evenness. Rebound thymic output was suggested by rising median generation probability during chemotherapy in each cancer cohort.

Rearranged V-D-J TRB sequences were amplified with a mixed TRB-A/B primer pool. One entry per CDR3 protein, called by TCRdb with MiXCR from the multiplex PCR reads. The sample records nearly 1,500 distinct CDR3 sequences, 28% being singletons. V dropped 0 bases and J dropped 10 bases, with 10 bases sitting between them. CDR3 size: 13 residues. Germline-derived CDR1 and CDR2 are MRHNA and SNTAGT. Amplification of TCR beta used genomic DNA extracted from peripheral blood. In this sample, this clonotype is large. No antigen is known for it. The rearrangement links TRBV6-4 to TRBJ2-1, with TRBD2 as a possible D gene (6 bases). What was sequenced was blood. The clonotype was recovered from a human donor with a solid tumor. The DNA for the CDR3 is TGTGCCAGCAGTGACTCGACGGCGGGGGAGCAGTTCTTC. Translation gives CASSDSTAGEQFF.